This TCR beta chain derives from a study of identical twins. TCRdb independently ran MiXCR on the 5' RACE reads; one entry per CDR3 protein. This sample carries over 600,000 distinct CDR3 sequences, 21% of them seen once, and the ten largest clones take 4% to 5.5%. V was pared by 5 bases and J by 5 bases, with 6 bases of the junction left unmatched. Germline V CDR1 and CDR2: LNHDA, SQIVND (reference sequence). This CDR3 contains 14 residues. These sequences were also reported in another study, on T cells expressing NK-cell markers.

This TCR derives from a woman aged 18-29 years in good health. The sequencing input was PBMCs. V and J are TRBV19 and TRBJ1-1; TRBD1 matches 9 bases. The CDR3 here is CASSVGQGWTEAFF. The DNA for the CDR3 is TGTGCCAGTAGTGTGGGACAGGGATGGACTGAAGCTTTCTTT.